The clone carrying this TCR beta chain showed up many times. TCRdb processed the PCR reads anew with MiXCR; each CDR3 protein has one entry. The table records about 7,700 distinct CDR3 sequences, around 43% of them present only once. This sample is part of a study of CD4 and CD8 cells across lung adenocarcinoma regions. This CDR3 is built from 12 residues. Germline-derived CDR1 and CDR2 are MNHEY and SVGAGI. V lost 7 bases to trimming and J lost 5 bases, with 11 bases between them. The receptor's source is a male donor with lung adenocarcinoma. The CD4 and CD8 labels of this study may be unreliable. Sequences were obtained from CD4+ T cells from the margin of a lung tumor. The genes are TRBV6-5 and TRBJ2-5; D is possibly TRBD2 (5 bases). The CDR3 here is CASMFRGETQYF. The CDR3 nucleotides read TGTGCCAGCATGTTTAGAGGGGAGACCCAGTACTTC.